These 29 T cell receptor beta chains were sequenced from one sample in a study of early T cells in non-severe SARS-CoV-2 infection. In TCRdb, the 5' RACE reads were re-called with MiXCR into one record per CDR3 protein. The sample holds about 68,000 distinct CDR3 sequences, approximately 11% seen once. Input material: whole blood. Every receptor here comes from an adult who was a healthcare worker with PCR-confirmed SARS-CoV-2 infection or an uninfected control (not recorded which).

The chain couples TRBV3-1 to TRBJ2-7, with 7 bases lining up with TRBD2. With 4 bases clipped from V and 4 bases from J, the junction kept 7 bases outside the gene matches. The CDR3 covers 14 residues. Germline V gene lookup returns CDR1 LGHDT and CDR2 YNNKEL (reference sequence). In nucleotides, the CDR3 is TGTGCCAGCAGCCCCTCGGGACTAAAGTACGAGCAGTACTTC. Translating gives CASSPSGLKYEQYF.

This clonotype was counted only a few times. This CDR3 is CASSLGLAGDPGELFF. DNA for the CDR3: TGTGCCAGCAGCTTAGGACTAGCGGGCGACCCCGGGGAGCTGTTTTTT. The V call is TRBV5-4, the J call TRBJ2-2; 11 bases are a match to TRBD2. This CDR3 has 16 residues. Germline CDR1 SGHNT, CDR2 YYREEE (reference sequence). Trimming removed 2 bases from V and 6 bases from J; junction bases left unmatched: 6.

This chain joins TRBV18 and TRBJ2-5; possibly TRBD1 or TRBD2 for D (5 bases each). Germline V gene sequence: CDR1 KGHSH, CDR2 LQKENI. The CDR3 extends over 13 amino acids. Trimming removed 2 bases from V and 5 bases from J, with 9 bases in between. CDR3 nucleotide sequence: TGTGCCAGCTCACCATCGGGACGTGAGACCCAGTACTTC. This gives the protein CASSPSGRETQYF.

This clonotype was detected a few times. The CDR3 nucleotides are TGCGCCAGCGCCCTCGGGACTTCTCCCTACGAGCAGTACTTC. As protein: CASALGTSPYEQYF. This chain connects TRBV10-2 to TRBJ2-7, with D possibly TRBD2 on 6 matching bases. Germline CDR1 is WSHSY and CDR2 is SAAADI. V was pared by 8 bases and J by 2 bases, with 16 bases between. The CDR3 consists of 14 residues.

Comments on this clonotype: The junction differs from germline at one of its ends, possibly a read error. The gene calls are TRBV11-2 and TRBJ2-7; no reliable D call. Germline CDR1 SGHAT, CDR2 FQNNGV. This CDR3 has 14 amino acids. CDR3 coding DNA: TGTGCCAGCAGCTTATCGTTCAGAACCTACGAGCAGTGCTTC. Translated, it gives CASSLSFRTYEQCF.

This clonotype was observed a handful of times. The chain couples TRBV3-1 to TRBJ2-2; a possible D gene is TRBD1 (5 bases). CDR1 is LGHDT, CDR2 YNNKEL, per germline (reference sequence). V lost 3 bases and J 5 bases, leaving 7 bases between the germline ends. The CDR3 is made up of 13 amino acids. CDR3 sequence: CASSHYRTGELFF. CDR3 bases: TGTGCCAGCAGCCACTACAGGACCGGGGAGCTGTTTTTT.

This clonotype was found many times. This chain joins TRBV12-3 or TRBV12-4 and TRBJ2-1; D gene ambiguous. The ends were cut back, 2 bases at V and 10 bases at J, with 12 bases in the middle. This CDR3 region has 13 residues. The CDR3: CASSLLNSREQFF. In DNA, the CDR3 is TGTGCCAGCAGTTTATTGAACTCGAGAGAGCAGTTCTTC.

This clonotype was seen only a few times. The chain uses TRBV5-6 and TRBJ1-2, with D possibly matching TRBD1 (5 bases). Germline V gene sequence: CDR1 SGHDT, CDR2 YYEEEE. CDR3 length equals 14 residues. Trimming cost V 4 bases and J 2 bases, with 12 bases left between them. CDR3 coding DNA: TGTGCCAGCAGCCCGGGACCAGAGAACTATGGCTACACCTTC. Amino acids: CASSPGPENYGYTF.

The gene calls are TRBV12-3 or TRBV12-4 and TRBJ1-2, with D possibly being TRBD1 (5 bases). V was shortened by 6 bases and J by 4 bases, with 12 bases between the two germline ends. The CDR3 has 13 amino acids. The CDR3 sequence is CASSPGTGYGYTF. CDR3 bases: TGTGCCAGCAGCCCCGGGACGGGCTATGGCTACACCTTC.

CDR3 sequence reads: CATSGGRTTYNEQFF. In DNA, the CDR3 is TGTGCCACGTCGGGGGGGAGAACTACCTACAATGAGCAGTTCTTC. The chain couples TRBV3-1 to TRBJ2-1; 8 bases align to TRBD2. The ends lost 10 bases at V and 2 bases at J; junction bases unmatched: 10. CDR1 and CDR2 from the germline V gene are LGHDT and YNNKEL (reference sequence). The CDR3 has 15 amino acids.

This clonotype was found many times. This rearrangement joins TRBV12-3 or TRBV12-4 to TRBJ2-7, with 7 bases that match TRBD1. The CDR3 length is 14 residues. V shed 6 bases and J 4 bases; nucleotides not matched to a gene: 9. CDR3 nucleotides: TGTGCCAGCAGCCAGACAGGGAAACCGTACGAGCAGTACTTC. Translation: CASSQTGKPYEQYF.

In this sample, this clonotype turned up a few times. DNA for the CDR3: TGTGCCAGCAGCAGGGTCAGATTGGATAAAGCTTTCTTT. This sequence encodes CASSRVRLDKAFF. V usage is TRBV12-3 or TRBV12-4 and J usage is TRBJ1-1, with a weak D call TRBD1 (5 bases). The CDR3 sequence is 13 residues long. The germline V and J ends were trimmed by 6 bases and 9 bases, with 17 bases remaining between them.

V gene TRBV6-6 combines with J gene TRBJ1-4; the match to TRBD1 covers 10 bases. The CDR3 covers 14 residues. The junction had 3 bases not matched to a gene; V was cut back by 6 bases and J by 5 bases. Germline loops: CDR1 MNHNY, CDR2 SVGAGI (reference sequence). CDR3 nucleotide sequence: TGTGCCAGCAGCCGGACAGGGGGGAATGAAAAACTGTTTTTT. It specifies CASSRTGGNEKLFF.

This clonotype has more than one count but fewer than ten. The genes are TRBV7-2 and TRBJ2-5; a possible D gene is TRBD2 (6 bases). There are 14 residues in the CDR3. The ends were cut back, 3 bases at V and 3 bases at J, with 11 bases in the middle. Looked up from germline, CDR1 is SGHTA and CDR2 is FQGNSA. CDR3 amino acids: CASSFGGSEETQYF. CDR3 DNA sequence: TGTGCCAGCAGCTTTGGAGGGAGTGAAGAGACCCAGTACTTC.

Ten or more counts support this clonotype. This sequence joins TRBV20-1 and TRBJ2-7; D remains unclear. Germline V lookup: CDR1 DFQATT, CDR2 SNEGSKA (reference sequence). V was shortened by 1 base and J by 5 bases, with 3 bases between the two germline ends. CDR3 length: 10 residues. The CDR3 reads CSARGNEQYF. The CDR3 DNA sequence: TGCAGTGCTAGAGGGAACGAGCAGTACTTC.

This clonotype was counted a few times. The chain couples TRBV6-4 to TRBJ1-1; D is unclear. This CDR3 is 18 amino acids long. Looked up from germline, CDR1 is MRHNA and CDR2 is SNTAGT. V lost 8 bases to trimming and J lost 0 bases, with 25 bases between them. CDR3 nucleotide sequence: TGTGCCAGCTTAGATTCCGACACACCGGTATCTCTGAACACTGAAGCTTTCTTT. Translation gives CASLDSDTPVSLNTEAFF.

This clonotype appeared a few times. V usage is TRBV27 and J usage is TRBJ2-7; no firm D call. CDR1 is MNHEY, CDR2 SMNVEV, per germline (reference sequence). The CDR3 spans 13 residues. Trimming shortened V by 3 bases and J by 6 bases, and 12 bases separated the two germline ends. This chain's CDR3 is CASSLTDLAEQYF. The CDR3 bases are TGTGCCAGCAGTTTGACGGACCTCGCCGAGCAGTACTTC.

This clonotype has only a few counts. CDR3 sequence reads: CASSQRAQETQYF. DNA for the CDR3: TGTGCCAGCAGCCAGCGGGCCCAAGAGACCCAGTACTTC. The chain employs TRBV27 and TRBJ2-5, with D perhaps TRBD2 (6 bases). CDR1 is MNHEY, CDR2 SMNVEV, per germline (reference sequence). Trimming removed 6 bases at V and 1 base at J, with 9 bases between. CDR3 length: 13 amino acids.

This clonotype has more than one count but fewer than ten. CDR3 loop: CSATPLPGTSAYEQYF. CDR3 nucleotide sequence: TGCAGTGCTACACCACTTCCGGGGACTAGCGCCTACGAGCAGTACTTC. The rearrangement links TRBV20-1 to TRBJ2-7, with 10 bases matching TRBD2. J gave up 2 bases and V 4 bases, and 11 bases lay outside the gene matches. CDR1 and CDR2 (germline): DFQATT, SNEGSKA (reference sequence). This CDR3 contains 16 residues.

This clonotype was detected a few times. The chain links TRBV12-3 or TRBV12-4 to TRBJ2-1, with D possibly being TRBD2 (5 bases). V gave up 4 bases and J gave up 11 bases, with 12 bases separating them. This CDR3 region has 12 residues. Written as DNA, the CDR3 is TGTGCCAGCAGTTCCCTGATCGGGAAGCAGTTCTTC. Translation gives CASSSLIGKQFF.

Worth noting for this clonotype: It is likely a read error, because the conserved phenylalanine at the end of the CDR3 is missing. This chain joins TRBV7-6 and TRBJ2-6; D gene uncertain. CDR3 size: 14 residues. Germline V gives CDR1 SGHVS, CDR2 FNYEAQ. V was trimmed by 5 bases and J by 2 bases, leaving 7 bases between them. The DNA for the CDR3 is TGTGCCAGCAGCCCCCGAGCTGGGGCCAACGTCCTGACTTTG. Translated: CASSPRAGANVLTL.

V usage is TRBV19 and J usage is TRBJ2-1; 9 nucleotides line up with TRBD2. V lost 7 bases to trimming and J lost 5 bases; unmatched junction nucleotides: 6. The CDR3 loop spans 14 amino acids. The germline V gene has CDR1 LNHDA and CDR2 SQIVND (reference sequence). CDR3 in amino acids: CASKQREAHNEQFF. For the CDR3, the DNA is TGTGCCAGTAAGCAGCGGGAGGCCCACAATGAGCAGTTCTTC.

The chain recombines TRBV5-8 with TRBJ2-6; D is possibly TRBD1 (6 bases). The CDR3 extends over 19 amino acids. From germline, CDR1 is SGHTS and CDR2 YDEGEE. Between the trimmed V and J ends, which lost 4 bases and 4 bases, there was a span of 24 bases. CDR3 in DNA: TGTGCCAGCAGCCAAATGAAAGCCTCAGGGGCTACCGGGGCCAACGTCCTGACTTTC. Protein sequence: CASSQMKASGATGANVLTF.

The chain recombines TRBV19 with TRBJ2-1; either TRBD1 or TRBD2 may fit D (5 bases each). Per germline, CDR1 LNHDA and CDR2 SQIVND (reference sequence). Trimming took off 6 bases at V and 9 bases at J, with 18 bases between the two ends. This CDR3 region has 14 residues. The CDR3 nucleotides read TGTGCCAGTAGCACCACCTCGAGGGGAGTTGAGCAGTTCTTC. Protein product: CASSTTSRGVEQFF.

This clonotype was observed many times. In DNA form, the CDR3 reads TGTGCCAGCAGCAGAACCAGGGCGGCTGGCTACACCTTC. Its translation is CASSRTRAAGYTF. The chain employs TRBV7-2 and TRBJ1-2; possible D gene TRBD1, 5 bases. CDR1 is SGHTA and CDR2 is FQGNSA in the germline V gene. Trimming removed 5 bases at V and 7 bases at J, with 14 bases between. The CDR3 spans 13 residues. Looking up the rest from reference TRBV7-2 and TRBJ1-2 gives the full variable domain: GAGVSQSPSNKVTEKGKDVELRCDPISGHTALYWYRQSLGQGLEFLIYFQGNSAPDKSGLPSDRFSAERTGGSVSTLTIQRTQQEDSAVYLCASSRTRAAGYTFGSGTRLTVV.

In this sample, this clonotype turned up a few times. The chain combines TRBV6-2 or TRBV6-3 with TRBJ1-2; no clear D. Germline CDR1 reads MNHEY; CDR2 reads SVGEGT. The length of the CDR3 is 13 residues. Trimming cost V 4 bases and J 8 bases, with 14 bases left between them. The CDR3 is CASSSRGLQGYTF. CDR3 DNA: TGTGCCAGCAGTTCCAGAGGACTTCAGGGCTACACCTTC.

The rearrangement joins TRBV28 to TRBJ1-4; D remains unclear. The CDR3 is 13 residues long. Germline V gene sequence: CDR1 MDHEN, CDR2 SYDVKM. V lost 4 bases, J lost 7 bases, and 10 bases lay in between. CDR3 nucleotide sequence: TGTGCCAGCAGTTCATTCATTCGTGAAAAACTGTTTTTT. It encodes CASSSFIREKLFF.

Turning to this clonotype: The DNA is omitted, as the CDR3 cannot be located on it reliably, and the CDR3 follows TCRdb's listing. This chain uses TRBV7-3 with TRBJ2-2; the DNA was not used to check the table's D call, TRBD1. The CDR3 comprises 15 residues, both ends counted. The germline CDR1 and CDR2 sequences are SGHTA and FQGTGA. CDR3 in amino acids: CASSRAGTPAGSCFF.

The CDR3 protein is CASSPGQRTDTQYF. The CDR3 DNA reads TGTGCCAGCAGTCCGGGACAGAGAACAGATACGCAGTATTTT. This chain connects TRBV6-4 to TRBJ2-3; 7 nucleotides match TRBD1. Losses at the gene ends were 5 bases for V and 3 bases for J; bases not matched to a gene: 5. The CDR3 consists of 14 residues. CDR1 is MRHNA, CDR2 SNTAGT, per germline.